This TCR beta chain was captured in a study of blood T cell repertoires in COVID-19. Turning to the study itself: Acute-phase and convalescent COVID-19 samples originated in the United States, Italy and Spain. In each case, the material was cDNA or gDNA derived from T cells, B-cell-depleted T cells, or PBMCs.

Trimming stripped 1 base from V and 0 bases from J, with 14 bases between. This CDR3 has 17 residues. Germline V gene data show CDR1 as SGHTS and CDR2 as YDEGEE. Per the study methods: Estimated nucleated cell counts came from reference gene primer amplification. Method: immunoSEQ multiplex PCR; TCRdb's copy keeps in-frame clones and lacks some. From that table come the V and J calls and clone size; the DNA was used to work out D and trimming. The sample lists 450,000 to 500,000 clones; 70% to 90% were seen once. The TCR originated in a human donor in a cohort sampled during active COVID-19. Sequencing used peripheral blood. This sequence joins TRBV5-8 and TRBJ1-3; D is perhaps TRBD1 (6 bases). CDR3: CASSLYRGASSGNTIYF. The CDR3 DNA follows: TGTGCCAGCAGCTTGTACCGGGGGGCCAGCTCTGGAAACACCATATATTTT.